This T cell receptor beta chain derives from a study of vaccination and CD4 T cells after COVID-19. As for the study in general: Typically, post-vaccine samples were obtained a median roughly 75 days after dose two, within a range of 14 to 241.

Germline CDR1 LNHNV, CDR2 YYDKDF (reference sequence). The CDR3 length is 15 residues. V was shortened by 1 base and J by 6 bases, with 12 bases between the two germline ends. Treatment defined: 10-day PBMC culture with coronavirus spike peptide pools or control peptides (ViraFEST assay). For ViraFEST, peptide pools expanded antigen-specific T cells, after which the TCRs were sequenced. There were positive PCR dates ranging from March to December 2020, all predating US Alpha, Beta and Delta variants. Sequencing of the DNA from cultured CD4+ T cells was carried out with the Oncomine TCR Beta short-read assay. Once CD4+ T cells had been cultured, genomic DNA was extracted from them. TCRdb itself ran the PCR reads through MiXCR, one entry per CDR3 protein. The sample shows about 20,000 distinct CDR3 sequences, 45% to 55% of them seen only once. On this clonotype itself: Its antigen is unidentified.

This TCR derives from a human donor who had recovered from COVID-19. Specimen: CD4+ T cells from blood, cultured in vitro. The rearrangement uses TRBV15 and TRBJ2-2; D is perhaps TRBD1 (6 bases). CDR3: CATSRGGPGAGELFF. CDR3 nucleotides: TGTGCCACCAGCAGAGGGGGGCCCGGCGCCGGGGAGCTGTTTTTT.